The entry below describes one T cell receptor beta chain. The data originate from a study of patients and donors after allogeneic stem cell transplantation. TCRdb passed the RT-PCR reads through MiXCR, listing each CDR3 protein once. This sample has about 200,000 distinct CDR3 sequences, with roughly two fifths found just once. The length of the CDR3 is 14 residues. Trimming left V 4 bases short and J 7 bases short, with 12 bases between. Germline loops: CDR1 SGHRS, CDR2 YFSETQ. The genes are TRBV5-1 and TRBJ1-6; possible D gene TRBD1, 5 bases. What was sequenced was blood, either unsorted or a sorted T cell fraction (not recorded which). The clonotype comes from a human donor who was either an allogeneic HSCT recipient or a stem cell or donor lymphocyte infusion donor (not recorded which). It is not recorded whose cells these are; they may come from a transplant donor. CDR3 region: CASSLGTANSPLHF. The CDR3 DNA reads as TGCGCCAGCAGCCTCGGGACTGCGAATTCACCCCTCCACTTT.